This passage covers 10 T cell receptor beta chains from one sample sequenced in a study of shared clonotypes between healthy human individuals. Clones were read by immunoSEQ multiplex PCR, and TCRdb kept only the in-frame ones, dropping some. This table holds more than 2 million clones, 85% to 95% found once. Material: naive CD4+ T cells sorted from blood. Regarding subset: CD45RA+ positively selected. Receptors were obtained from a man in his late teens or twenties in good health.

The V call is TRBV7-3, the J call TRBJ1-1, with no clear D. The germline gives CDR1 SGHTA, CDR2 FQGTGA. The CDR3 has 14 amino acids. The V gene lost 5 bases and the J gene lost 1 base, with 11 bases spanning the gap. The CDR3 DNA is TGTGCCAGCAGCACGAAGTCGGGGAACACTGAAGCTTTCTTT. Translating gives CASSTKSGNTEAFF.

The chain employs TRBV5-6 and TRBJ2-2; possible D gene TRBD2, 6 bases. Germline loops: CDR1 SGHDT, CDR2 YYEEEE. CDR3 length: 16 residues. V gave up 0 bases and J gave up 4 bases, with 13 bases separating them. CDR3 DNA sequence: TGTGCCAGCAGCTTGGGGGCAGGTAGCGGCACCGGGGAGCTGTTTTTT. Protein sequence: CASSLGAGSGTGELFF. Based on the CDR3 plus reference TRBV5-6 and TRBJ2-2, the full variable domain is DAGVTQSPTHLIKTRGQQVTLRCSPKSGHDTVSWYQQALGQGPQFIFQYYEEEERQRGNFPDRFSGHQFPNYSSELNVNALLLGDSALYLCASSLGAGSGTGELFFGEGSRLTVL.

This clone was counted once. This specimen includes other DNA sequences encoding the same CDR3. J is TRBJ1-3 and V is TRBV2; the match to TRBD1 covers 7 bases. CDR3 length: 15 amino acids. The germline V gene encodes CDR1 SNHLY and CDR2 FYNNEI. V lost 3 bases, J lost 0 bases, and 2 bases stayed unmatched. CDR3 residues: CASSEGQSSGNTIYF. In DNA, the CDR3 is TGTGCCAGCAGTGAGGGACAGAGCTCTGGAAACACCATATATTTT.

Remarks on this clone: The identical CDR3 is also encoded by other nucleotide sequences in the sample. This chain connects TRBV19 to TRBJ2-7, with no clear D. Germline V gene lookup returns CDR1 LNHDA and CDR2 SQIVND (reference sequence). V was pared by 1 base and J by 0 bases, with 7 bases between. CDR3 length equals 14 residues. CDR3 loop: CASSIGGLSYEQYF. The DNA for the CDR3 is TGTGCCAGTAGTATAGGAGGTCTCTCCTACGAGCAGTACTTC.

The V gene is TRBV9, the J gene TRBJ1-6; 9 bases are shared with TRBD1. The CDR3 is made up of 15 amino acids. V lost 2 bases to trimming and J lost 7 bases; unmatched junction nucleotides: 4. CDR1 and CDR2 (germline): SGDLS, YYNGEE. CDR3 sequence reads: CASSVGTGMNSPLHF. The CDR3 DNA reads TGTGCCAGCAGCGTGGGGACAGGGATGAATTCACCCCTCCACTTT.

This chain joins TRBV7-2 and TRBJ2-5; 12 bases map to TRBD2. Per the germline V gene, CDR1 is SGHTA and CDR2 is FQGNSA. V was clipped by 4 bases and J by 9 bases; unmatched bases: 6. This CDR3 spans 14 amino acids. As DNA, the CDR3 is TGTGCCAGCAGCTCGGGGCTAGCGGGAGGGGCCCAGTACTTC. It specifies CASSSGLAGGAQYF. Together with reference TRBV7-2 and TRBJ2-5, the CDR3 gives the full variable domain: GAGVSQSPSNKVTEKGKDVELRCDPISGHTALYWYRQSLGQGLEFLIYFQGNSAPDKSGLPSDRFSAERTGGSVSTLTIQRTQQEDSAVYLCASSSGLAGGAQYFGPGTRLLVL.

The rearrangement uses TRBV11-2 and TRBJ2-7; D is perhaps TRBD1 (6 bases). V was pared by 5 bases and J by 6 bases, with 23 bases between. The CDR3 loop spans 16 amino acids. Germline V gene lookup returns CDR1 SGHAT and CDR2 FQNNGV. CDR3 protein: CASSLGDRRGKGEQYF. The CDR3 DNA reads as TGTGCCAGCAGCCTAGGGGACCGCAGGGGAAAGGGCGAGCAGTACTTC. Complete variable domain (other parts from reference TRBV11-2 and TRBJ2-7): EAGVAQSPRYKIIEKRQSVAFWCNPISGHATLYWYQQILGQGPKLLIQFQNNGVVDDSQLPKDRFSAERLKGVDSTLKIQPAKLEDSAVYLCASSLGDRRGKGEQYFGPGTRLTVT.

As regards this clone: Other DNA sequences of this sample code for an identical CDR3. The V and J genes are TRBV5-1 and TRBJ1-5; D might be TRBD1 (6 bases). Germline V CDR1 and CDR2: SGHRS, YFSETQ. V was trimmed by 0 bases and J by 2 bases, leaving 6 bases between them. The CDR3 is made up of 14 amino acids. In DNA, the CDR3 is TGCGCCAGCAGCTTGGGGACAGGCAATCAGCCCCAGCATTTT. Its translation: CASSLGTGNQPQHF.

V gene TRBV5-1 combines with J gene TRBJ1-2; D is uncertain. This CDR3 spans 14 amino acids. The germline V gene has CDR1 SGHRS and CDR2 YFSETQ. V was pared by 0 bases and J by 4 bases, with 10 bases between. The CDR3 DNA sequence: TGCGCCAGCAGCTTGGTTCCGGGAACCTATGGCTACACCTTC. Its protein is CASSLVPGTYGYTF.

V and J are TRBV5-1 and TRBJ2-7; D is possibly TRBD2 (6 bases). Germline V gene data show CDR1 as SGHRS and CDR2 as YFSETQ. The CDR3 covers 15 residues. Trimming pared 0 bases from V and 2 bases from J, leaving 12 bases between. CDR3 DNA sequence: TGCGCCAGCAGCTTGGTAGGAGGGCTAGCCTACGAGCAGTACTTC. Its protein is CASSLVGGLAYEQYF. The full variable domain, its missing parts supplied by reference TRBV5-1 and TRBJ2-7, is KAGVTQTPRYLIKTRGQQVTLSCSPISGHRSVSWYQQTPGQGLQFLFEYFSETQRNKGNFPGRFSGRQFSNSRSEMNVSTLELGDSALYLCASSLVGGLAYEQYFGPGTRLTVT.